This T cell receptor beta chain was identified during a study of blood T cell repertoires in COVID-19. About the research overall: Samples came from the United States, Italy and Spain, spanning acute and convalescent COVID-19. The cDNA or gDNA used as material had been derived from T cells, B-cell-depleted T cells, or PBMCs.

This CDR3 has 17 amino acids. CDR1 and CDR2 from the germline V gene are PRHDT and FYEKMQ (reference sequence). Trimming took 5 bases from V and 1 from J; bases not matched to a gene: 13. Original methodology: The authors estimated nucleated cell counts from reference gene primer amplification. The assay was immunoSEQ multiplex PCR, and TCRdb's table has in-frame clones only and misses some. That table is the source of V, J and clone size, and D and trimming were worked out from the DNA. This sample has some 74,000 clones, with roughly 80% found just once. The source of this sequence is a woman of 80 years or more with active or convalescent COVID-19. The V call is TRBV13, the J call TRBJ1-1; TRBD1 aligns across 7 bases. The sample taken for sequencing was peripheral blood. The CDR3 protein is CASSPTGVRPQNTEAFF. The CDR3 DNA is TGTGCCAGCAGCCCTACAGGGGTTCGGCCCCAGAACACTGAAGCTTTCTTT.